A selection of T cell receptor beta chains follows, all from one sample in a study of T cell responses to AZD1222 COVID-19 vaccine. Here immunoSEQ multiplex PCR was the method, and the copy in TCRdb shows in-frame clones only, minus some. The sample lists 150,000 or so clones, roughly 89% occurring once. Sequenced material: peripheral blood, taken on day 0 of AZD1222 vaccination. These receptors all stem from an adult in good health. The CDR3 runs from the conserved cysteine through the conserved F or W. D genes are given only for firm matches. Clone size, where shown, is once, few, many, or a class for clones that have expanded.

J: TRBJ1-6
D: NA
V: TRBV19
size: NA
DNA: TGTGCCAGTAGTTTCCAACGAGATTCACCCCTCCACTTT
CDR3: CASSFQRDSPLHF

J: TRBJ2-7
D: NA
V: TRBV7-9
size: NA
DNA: TGTGCCAGCAGCCCCGCCGGGGGCTCCTACGAGCAGTACTTC
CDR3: CASSPAGGSYEQYF

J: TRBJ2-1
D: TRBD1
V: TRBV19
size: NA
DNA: TGTGCCAGTAGTATAAGGGGACAGTCCTACAATGAGCAGTTCTTC
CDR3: CASSIRGQSYNEQFF

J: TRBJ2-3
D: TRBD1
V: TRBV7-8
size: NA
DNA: TGTGCCAGCAGAGACGACAGGGGGAACACAGATACGCAGTATTTT
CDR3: CASRDDRGNTDTQYF

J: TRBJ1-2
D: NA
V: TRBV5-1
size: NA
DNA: TGCGCCAGCAGCTTGGCCGCCAGGAGTAACTATGGCTACACCTTC
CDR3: CASSLAARSNYGYTF

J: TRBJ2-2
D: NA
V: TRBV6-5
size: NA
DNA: TGTGCCAGCAGAGAGCGGGCCTTAGGCGTCCGGGAGCTGTTTTTT
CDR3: CASRERALGVRELFF

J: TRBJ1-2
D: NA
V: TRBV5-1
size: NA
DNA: TGCGCCAGCAGCTCGGACCCGCAGGGCGTGGTTAACTATGGCTACACCTTC
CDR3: CASSSDPQGVVNYGYTF

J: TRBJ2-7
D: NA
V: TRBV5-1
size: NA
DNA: TGCGCCAGCAGCTGGGGACCCTCCTACGAGCAGTACTTC
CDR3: CASSWGPSYEQYF

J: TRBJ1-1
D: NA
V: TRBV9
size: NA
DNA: TGTGCCAGCAGCCCTCAGAATCGAGAAGCTTTCTTT
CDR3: CASSPQNREAFF

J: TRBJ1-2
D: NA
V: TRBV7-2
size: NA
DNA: TGTGCCAGCAGCTTACTCGGACACGAGACCGATGGCTACACCTTC
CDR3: CASSLLGHETDGYTF

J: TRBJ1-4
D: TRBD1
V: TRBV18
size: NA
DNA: TGTGCCAGCTCGCTGGACCAACAGGGGTATGAAAAACTGTTTTTT
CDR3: CASSLDQQGYEKLFF

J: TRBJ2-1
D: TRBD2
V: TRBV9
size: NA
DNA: TGTGCCAGCAGCGTAGGCGGGAGTATGATCCATGAGCAGTTCTTC
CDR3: CASSVGGSMIHEQFF

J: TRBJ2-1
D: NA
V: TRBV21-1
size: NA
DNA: TGTGCCAGCAGCGTCCCTGGGGCGGTCTCCTACAATGAGCAGTTCTTC
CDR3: CASSVPGAVSYNEQFF

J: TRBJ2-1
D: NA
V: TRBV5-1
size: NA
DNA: TGCGCCAGCAGCTTGGCGCCGTCGGCGGTCGATGAGCAGTTCTTC
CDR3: CASSLAPSAVDEQFF

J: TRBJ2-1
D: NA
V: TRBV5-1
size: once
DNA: TGCGCCAGCATGCTAGCCGATGAGCAGTTCTTC
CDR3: CASMLADEQFF

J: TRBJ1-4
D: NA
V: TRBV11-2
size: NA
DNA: TGTGCCAGCAGCACGACGGTGGCTGAAAAACTGTTTTTT
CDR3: CASSTTVAEKLFF

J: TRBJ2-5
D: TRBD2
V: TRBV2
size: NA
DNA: TGTGCCAGCAGGGAGGGACTAGCGCCGGGGGAGACCCAGTACTTC
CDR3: CASREGLAPGETQYF

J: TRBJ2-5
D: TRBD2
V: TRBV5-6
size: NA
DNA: TGTGCCAGCAGCTCTGGCGGGAGCGGAGAGACCCAGTACTTC
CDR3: CASSSGGSGETQYF

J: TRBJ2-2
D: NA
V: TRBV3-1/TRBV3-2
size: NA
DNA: TGTGCCAGCAGCCAAGATAGAACTAGTAGGGCCGGGGAGCTGTTTTTT
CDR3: CASSQDRTSRAGELFF

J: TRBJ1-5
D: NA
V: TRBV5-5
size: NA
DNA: TGTGCCAGCAGCTTGGGGGTTGGAGATAGCAATCAGCCCCAGCATTTT
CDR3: CASSLGVGDSNQPQHF

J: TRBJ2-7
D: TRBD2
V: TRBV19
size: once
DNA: TGTGCCAGTAGTATTGTCAGCGGGGGGGCCTACGAGCAGTACTTC
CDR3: CASSIVSGGAYEQYF

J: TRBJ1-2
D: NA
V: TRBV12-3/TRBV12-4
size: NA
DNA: TGTGCCAGCACCTCAGGACTCTATGGCTACACCTTC
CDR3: CASTSGLYGYTF

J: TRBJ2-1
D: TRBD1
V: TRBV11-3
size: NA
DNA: TGTGCCAGCAGCTTAGTCAGGGGGAATGAGCAGTTCTTC
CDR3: CASSLVRGNEQFF

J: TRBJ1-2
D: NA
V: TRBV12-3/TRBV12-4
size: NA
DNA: TGTGCCAGCAGTTTATCAGGGTCTTACGGCTACACCTTC
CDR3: CASSLSGSYGYTF

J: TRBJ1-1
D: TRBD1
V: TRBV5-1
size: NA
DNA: TGCGCCAGCAGTAGTACCGGAGGGGGCGTCACTGAAGCTTTCTTT
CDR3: CASSSTGGGVTEAFF

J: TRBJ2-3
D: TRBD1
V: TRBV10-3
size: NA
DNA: TGTGCCATCAGCGACAGGGGAGTTACAGATACGCAGTATTTT
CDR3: CAISDRGVTDTQYF

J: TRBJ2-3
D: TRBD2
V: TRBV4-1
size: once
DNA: TGCGCCAGCAGCCAGAGTGCAGCGGGGGGGGATACAGATACGCAGTATTTT
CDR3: CASSQSAAGGDTDTQYF

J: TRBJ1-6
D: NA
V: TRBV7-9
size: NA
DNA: TGTGCCAGCAGCTTCCCCGCGGGGGGGGCCTATAATTCACCCCTCCACTTT
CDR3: CASSFPAGGAYNSPLHF

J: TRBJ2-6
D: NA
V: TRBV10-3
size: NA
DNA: TGTGCCATCAGTGAAGTCCAGCGCTACTCTGGGGCCAACGTCCTGACTTTC
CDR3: CAISEVQRYSGANVLTF

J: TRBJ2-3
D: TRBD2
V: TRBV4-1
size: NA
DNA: TGCGCCAGCAGCCATTCGGGACTAGCGGGGGGAGCAGATACGCAGTATTTT
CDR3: CASSHSGLAGGADTQYF

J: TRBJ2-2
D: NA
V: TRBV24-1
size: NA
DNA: TGTGCCACCAGCGCTCCATCGAACACCGGGGAGCTGTTTTTT
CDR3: CATSAPSNTGELFF

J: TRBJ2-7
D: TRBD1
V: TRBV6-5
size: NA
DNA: TGTGCCAGCAGTTCCGCCGGGACAGGGCCCTACGAGCAGTACTTC
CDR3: CASSSAGTGPYEQYF

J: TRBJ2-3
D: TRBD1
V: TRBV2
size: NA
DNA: TGTGCCAGCAGTGGGCCGACAGGGGGCACAGATACGCAGTATTTT
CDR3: CASSGPTGGTDTQYF

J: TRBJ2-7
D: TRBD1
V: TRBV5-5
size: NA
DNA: TGTGCCAGCAGAGGGGGCGTAACCTACGAGCAGTACTTC
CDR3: CASRGGVTYEQYF

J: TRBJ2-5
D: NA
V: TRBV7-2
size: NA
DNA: TGTGCCAGCAGCTTAGACAGGGTTCGGGAGACCCAGTACTTC
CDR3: CASSLDRVRETQYF

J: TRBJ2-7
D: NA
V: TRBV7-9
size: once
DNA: TGTGCCAGCAGCTTAGGGACCAAGGGTGGGTCCGAGCAGTACTTC
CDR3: CASSLGTKGGSEQYF

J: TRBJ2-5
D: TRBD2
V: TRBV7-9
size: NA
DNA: TGTGCCAGCAGGACCGGGACTAGCGGGAGTGGGGGTGAGACCCAGTACTTC
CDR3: CASRTGTSGSGGETQYF

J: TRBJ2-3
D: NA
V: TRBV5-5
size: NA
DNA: TGTGCCAGCAGCCAGTCCCGGAGTGATACGCAGTATTTT
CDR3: CASSQSRSDTQYF

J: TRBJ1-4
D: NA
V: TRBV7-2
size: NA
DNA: TGTGCCAGCAGCTTTTGGGCCCCTGCAACTAATGAAAAACTGTTTTTT
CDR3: CASSFWAPATNEKLFF

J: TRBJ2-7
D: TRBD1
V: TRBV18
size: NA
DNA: TGTGCCAGCTCACCACCAAACAGGGGAGAGGACGAGCAGTACTTC
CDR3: CASSPPNRGEDEQYF

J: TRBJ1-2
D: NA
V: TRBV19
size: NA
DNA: TGTGCCAGTATCGATCCTACCTATCAGGGCTACACCTTC
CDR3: CASIDPTYQGYTF

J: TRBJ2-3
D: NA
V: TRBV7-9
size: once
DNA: TGTGCCAGCAGCCTTCTGGGTGGAGATACGCAGTATTTT
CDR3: CASSLLGGDTQYF

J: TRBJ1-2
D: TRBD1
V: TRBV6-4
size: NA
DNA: TGTGCCAGCAGTGAATCCGGCGAGGGGGCTGGAGGCTACACCTTC
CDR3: CASSESGEGAGGYTF

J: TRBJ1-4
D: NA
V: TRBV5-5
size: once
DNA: TGTGCCAGCAGCTTGAACAGGGACCGGGAAAAACTGTTTTTT
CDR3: CASSLNRDREKLFF

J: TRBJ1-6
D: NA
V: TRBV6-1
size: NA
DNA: TGTGCCAGCAGTGAAAAAGGGGGGTACTCCTATAATTCACCCCTCCACTTT
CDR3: CASSEKGGYSYNSPLHF